This is a list of T cell receptor beta chains from one sample in a study of blood T cells in healthy people across ages. MiXCR, run by TCRdb on the 5' RACE reads, gives a single entry per CDR3 protein. The sample includes some 1,000,000 distinct CDR3 sequences, 20% to 25% of them seen just once. These data were also filed under a second study, of T cells of mothers and their children.

Input material: blood. Receptor source: a girl aged 2-15 years in good health. CDR3s include the opening cysteine and the closing phenylalanine or tryptophan. The D gene is left open where the match is weak. Part of the rows lack a size; the others show once, few, many or a class for expanded clones.

>TRBJ2-7|-|TRBV15|few
CATSRVPVQTYEQYF
TGTGCCACCAGCAGAGTCCCGGTACAAACCTACGAGCAGTACTTC
>TRBJ2-3|-|TRBV28|few
CASSPKRQLTDTQYF
TGTGCCAGCAGTCCCAAGAGACAGCTCACAGATACGCAGTATTTT
>TRBJ2-1|-|TRBV12-1|few
CASSFLKSGRDSSYNEQFF
TGTGCCAGCAGCTTCTTGAAATCGGGGCGGGACAGTTCCTACAATGAGCAGTTCTTC
>TRBJ2-1|-|TRBV27|few
CASSPPSSFYNEQFF
TGTGCCAGCAGCCCTCCCAGTTCGTTCTACAATGAGCAGTTCTTC
>TRBJ2-1|-|TRBV27|-
CASNGAGWNEQFF
TGTGCCAGCAACGGCGCGGGTTGGAATGAGCAGTTCTTC
>TRBJ1-1|-|TRBV29-1|-
CSVDYNTEAFF
TGCAGCGTTGATTATAACACTGAAGCTTTCTTT
>TRBJ1-4|-|TRBV6-6|-
CASSYSRFQQLFF
TGTGCCAGCAGTTACTCGAGGTTTCAACAACTGTTTTTT
>TRBJ2-3|-|TRBV5-1|few
CASSLEAVPSTDTQYF
TGCGCCAGCAGCTTGGAGGCAGTCCCTAGCACAGATACGCAGTATTTT
>TRBJ2-5|-|TRBV29-1|few
CSVEAFGEPRKETQYF
TGCAGCGTTGAAGCATTTGGCGAACCGAGAAAAGAGACCCAGTACTTC
>TRBJ2-5|-|TRBV6-5|-
CASNNPGTQETQYF
TGTGCCAGCAACAACCCGGGCACCCAGGAGACCCAGTACTTC
>TRBJ1-2|-|TRBV12-3/TRBV12-4|-
CASSSKVTGSQEGYTF
TGTGCCAGCAGTTCAAAAGTTACAGGCTCTCAGGAAGGCTACACCTTC
>TRBJ2-7|-|TRBV6-1|-
CASWGDRTPKEQYF
TGTGCCAGCTGGGGAGACAGGACCCCTAAGGAGCAGTACTTC